This T cell receptor beta chain came from a study of OX40 agonist ivuxolimab in advanced cancers. About the research overall: Ivuxolimab, an agonist antibody against OX40 (CD134), was given to patients.

The repertoire was sequenced with immunoSEQ multiplex PCR; TCRdb's copy has only in-frame clones and lacks some. The sample has 96,000 or so clones; less than 85% are singletons. Points on this clone: What it recognizes is unknown.

Germline CDR1 SGDLS, CDR2 YYNGEE. CDR3 length: 15 amino acids. V lost 4 bases, J lost 4 bases, and 8 bases stayed unmatched. Broader study findings: Partial responders at 0.1-3.0 mg/kg showed near-lowest clonal expansion. The antigens recognized by the expanded peripheral T cells, that is their antigen specificity, were not determined.

The chain employs TRBV9 and TRBJ1-5, with TRBD1 matching 7 bases. The sequence derives from an adult with an advanced solid tumor such as melanoma, head and neck, liver or kidney cancer. The material was CD4+ or CD8+ T cells sorted from blood, obtained in a trial of the OX40 agonist ivuxolimab. The CDR3 bases are TGTGCCAGCAGCCCAGGGGGAGAAGCTAATCAGCCCCAGCATTTT. Amino acids: CASSPGGEANQPQHF.